This TCR beta chain was recovered during a study of T cells in Graves' hyperthyroidism and ophthalmopathy. Study as a whole: The authors collected peripheral blood at initial diagnosis, before any treatment.

Study conclusions and caveats: A model built on 13 V-J features separated ophthalmopathy from stable hyperthyroidism. The model forecast ophthalmopathy, anticipating it by a median around 6.5 months before onset.

This clonotype was observed at least ten times. Its antigen remains unknown. 10 ml of fresh peripheral blood supplied the PBMCs. Amplification of TCR beta CDR3 regions used RNA as the template. Initially, a first-round RT-PCR of the TCR CDR3 employed the HTBI primer set. From the multiplex PCR reads, TCRdb called clonotypes with MiXCR, one entry per CDR3 protein. This sample has 350,000 to 400,000 distinct CDR3 sequences, with less than 20% found just once. Germline V gene lookup returns CDR1 LNHNV and CDR2 YYDKDF (reference sequence). Trimming removed 3 bases from V and 5 bases from J; junction bases left unmatched: 10. The CDR3 totals 16 residues.

The sequencing sample was made of blood. The chain has TRBV15 and TRBJ2-5, with 9 bases matching TRBD1. The TCR comes from a man aged 18 to 35 with Graves' ophthalmopathy. The CDR3 region is CATSSFSGTGKETQYF. In nucleotides, the CDR3 is TGTGCCACCAGCAGTTTCTCCGGGACAGGGAAGGAGACCCAGTACTTC. Full variable domain (missing parts from reference TRBV15 and TRBJ2-5): DAMVIQNPRYQVTQFGKPVTLSCSQTLNHNVMYWYQQKSSQAPKLLFHYYDKDFNNEADTPDNFQSRRPNTSFCFLDIRSPGLGDTAMYLCATSSFSGTGKETQYFGPGTRLLVL.